This T cell receptor beta chain was found in a study of T cells in Graves' hyperthyroidism and ophthalmopathy. Study information: At the time of initial diagnosis and before any treatment, peripheral blood was collected. The study, taken as a whole, reports: Blood also held most thyroid clonotypes expanded beyond 0.001. For ophthalmopathy, model prediction preceded onset by a median 6.5 months.

The CDR3 regions of TCR beta were amplified from RNA transcripts. HTBI primers drove first-round RT-PCR of the TCR CDR3. MiXCR was run by TCRdb on the multiplex PCR reads, yielding one entry per CDR3 protein. The data show roughly 290,000 distinct CDR3 sequences, about an eighth seen once. This clonotype has a count of ten or more. Its specificity is unknown. Trimming took 4 bases from V and 1 from J; bases not matched to a gene: 6. The CDR3 totals 16 residues. Per the germline V gene, CDR1 is SGHTS and CDR2 is YDEGEE. Those with hyperthyroidism were 18 to 65 years old, newly diagnosed, and ill for under 2 months.

Material: blood. This clonotype was obtained from a woman in her thirties with Graves' hyperthyroidism that later progressed to Graves' ophthalmopathy. This rearrangement joins TRBV5-8 to TRBJ2-1; TRBD2 agrees at 9 bases. This CDR3 is CASSTGTSRSYNEQFF. CDR3 DNA sequence: TGTGCCAGCAGCACTGGGACTAGCAGGTCCTACAATGAGCAGTTCTTC. The full variable domain, in which reference TRBV5-8 and TRBJ2-1 provide the parts outside the CDR3, is EAGVTQSPTHLIKTRGQQATLRCSPISGHTSVYWYQQALGLGLQFLLWYDEGEERNRGNFPPRFSGRQFPNYSSELNVNALELEDSALYLCASSTGTSRSYNEQFFGPGTRLTVL.